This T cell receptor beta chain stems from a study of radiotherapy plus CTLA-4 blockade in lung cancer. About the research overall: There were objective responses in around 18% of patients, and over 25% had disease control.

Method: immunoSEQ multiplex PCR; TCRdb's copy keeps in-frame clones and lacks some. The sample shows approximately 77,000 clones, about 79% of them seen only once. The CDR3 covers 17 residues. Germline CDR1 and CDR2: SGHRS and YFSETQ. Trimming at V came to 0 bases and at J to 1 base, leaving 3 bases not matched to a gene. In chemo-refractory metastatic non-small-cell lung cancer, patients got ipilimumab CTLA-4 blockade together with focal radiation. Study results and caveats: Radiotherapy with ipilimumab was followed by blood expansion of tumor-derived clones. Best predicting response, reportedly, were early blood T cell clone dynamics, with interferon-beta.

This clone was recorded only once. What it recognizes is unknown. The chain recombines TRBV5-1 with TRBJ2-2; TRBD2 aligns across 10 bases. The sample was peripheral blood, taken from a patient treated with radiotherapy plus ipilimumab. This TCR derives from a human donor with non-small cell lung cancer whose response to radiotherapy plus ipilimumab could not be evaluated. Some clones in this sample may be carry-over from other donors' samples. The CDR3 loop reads CASSLVLAGVNTGELFF. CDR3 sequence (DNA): TGCGCCAGCAGCTTGGTCCTAGCGGGGGTGAACACCGGGGAGCTGTTTTTT.